Below are 22 T cell receptor beta chains sequenced from a single sample in a study of T cell repertoires in cytomegalovirus infection. TCRdb re-called the reads with MiXCR, one entry per CDR3 protein. Found here are fewer than 900,000 distinct CDR3 sequences, about 27% of them singletons; the top ten hold 10% to 15%. The antigens for these receptors are not known. The sample here was cultured CD8+ T cells from PBMCs, taken from culture after CMV antigen stimulation. Source of these receptors: a human donor in good health (CMV status not recorded). Some clones in this sample may be carry-over from other donors' samples.

This clonotype appeared once. The chain employs TRBV2 and TRBJ2-7; the match to TRBD1 covers 8 bases. The CDR3 contains 15 residues. V lost 2 bases and J lost 3; bases outside the gene matches: 6. CDR1 SNHLY and CDR2 FYNNEI come from the germline V gene. The CDR3 sequence is CASSEFGTGNYEQYV. CDR3 in DNA: TGTGCCAGCAGTGAATTCGGGACAGGTAACTACGAGCAGTACGTC.

This chain links TRBV19 with TRBJ2-1, with 9 positions matching TRBD2. V trimming: 7 bases; J trimming: 6 bases; junction bases outside the gene matches: 10. CDR1 and CDR2 (germline): LNHDA, SQIVND (reference sequence). This CDR3 has 15 residues. CDR3 in DNA: TGTGCCAGTATTATCTCAGCGGGGGGCGGCAATGAGCAGTTCTTC. This codes for CASIISAGGGNEQFF. Together with reference TRBV19 and TRBJ2-1, the CDR3 gives the full variable domain: DGGITQSPKYLFRKEGQNVTLSCEQNLNHDAMYWYRQDPGQGLRLIYYSQIVNDFQKGDIAEGYSVSREKKESFPLTVTSAQKNPTAFYLCASIISAGGGNEQFFGPGTRLTVL.

This chain links TRBV7-9 with TRBJ1-6; TRBD1 matches 10 bases. J lost 3 bases, V lost 4 bases, and 6 bases had no gene match. This CDR3 contains 17 residues. Germline CDR1 reads SEHNR; CDR2 reads FQNEAQ (reference sequence). CDR3 sequence reads: CASSSQTGGFYNSPLHF. Here the CDR3 DNA reads TGTGCCAGCAGCTCCCAGACAGGGGGCTTCTATAATTCACCCCTCCACTTT.

This clonotype was counted a few times. The rearrangement joins TRBV4-1 to TRBJ1-5; TRBD1 might be the D (6 bases). From germline, CDR1 is MGHRA and CDR2 YSYEKL. V was clipped by 2 bases and J by 7 bases, with 12 bases between them. The CDR3 runs 14 residues. CDR3 sequence reads: CASSQRGGFQPQHF. Here the CDR3 DNA reads TGCGCCAGCAGCCAAAGGGGGGGCTTCCAGCCCCAGCATTTT.

There are a few counts of this clonotype. The J gene is TRBJ2-1, the V gene TRBV2; 8 bases map to TRBD1. Unmatched junction bases numbered 7, after V lost 3 bases and J lost 0 bases. Germline V gene lookup returns CDR1 SNHLY and CDR2 FYNNEI. CDR3 length: 17 amino acids. The CDR3 protein is CASSDRGPLSSYNEQFF. The CDR3 DNA sequence: TGTGCCAGCAGTGACAGGGGGCCCCTGAGCTCCTACAATGAGCAGTTCTTC.

The chain links TRBV6-2 or TRBV6-3 to TRBJ1-1, with D perhaps matching TRBD1 (5 bases). With 2 bases removed from V and 7 bases from J, the gap between germline ends came to 11 bases. The CDR3 sequence is 13 residues long. Per germline, CDR1 MNHEY and CDR2 SVGEGT. The CDR3 sequence: CASSYPGYVEAFF. CDR3 DNA: TGTGCCAGCAGTTACCCAGGGTATGTTGAAGCTTTCTTT.

There are many counts of this clonotype. The genes are TRBV12-3 or TRBV12-4 and TRBJ2-3; a weak D match, TRBD1 (5 bases). Trimming took off 3 bases at V and 3 bases at J, with 10 bases between the two ends. The CDR3 has 14 amino acids. The CDR3 reads CASSLVQETDTQYF. The CDR3, as DNA: TGTGCCAGCAGTTTGGTACAGGAGACAGATACGCAGTATTTT.

The rearrangement uses TRBV6-1 and TRBJ2-7, with 7 bases lining up with TRBD1. The CDR3 loop spans 15 amino acids. CDR1 and CDR2 from the germline V gene are MNHNS and SASEGT. With 2 bases clipped from V and 0 bases from J, the junction kept 4 bases outside the gene matches. This CDR3 is CASSETDRFSYEQYV. In DNA, the CDR3 is TGTGCCAGCAGTGAAACGGACAGGTTCTCCTACGAGCAGTACGTC.

The chain combines TRBV4-1 with TRBJ2-1, with TRBD2 matching 8 bases. CDR3 length: 16 residues. Trimming cost V 1 base and J 8 bases; bases outside gene matches: 10. The germline CDR1 and CDR2 sequences are MGHRA and YSYEKL. DNA for the CDR3: TGCGCCAGCAGCCAAGTAATCCGATCGGGAGGGGATGAGCAGTTCTTC. Encoded protein: CASSQVIRSGGDEQFF.

The chain employs TRBV19 and TRBJ1-1; 8 bases align to TRBD1. Germline loops: CDR1 LNHDA, CDR2 SQIVND (reference sequence). With 4 bases clipped from V and 6 bases from J, the junction kept 13 bases outside the gene matches. CDR3 length: 16 residues. CDR3 DNA: TGTGCCAGTAGTACAATCCGGGACAGGCGAGACGCTGAAGCTTTCTTT. It specifies CASSTIRDRRDAEAFF.

With respect to this clonotype: Just one base apart from a much larger clone, this may be a read error. The final CDR3 position lacks the conserved phenylalanine or tryptophan, pointing to a likely read error. The chain is built from TRBV7-6 and TRBJ2-7; D not resolved. The CDR3 covers 15 residues. V shed 1 base and J shed 5 bases, with 15 bases lying between them. CDR1 is SGHVS, CDR2 FNYEAQ, per germline. The CDR3 DNA reads as TGTGCCAGCAGCTTAGATGAATGGTCTTTCCACGAGCAGTACTGC. This sequence encodes CASSLDEWSFHEQYC.

The chain joins TRBV7-6 to TRBJ2-2, with 7 positions matching TRBD1. This CDR3 spans 18 amino acids. Looked up from germline, CDR1 is SGHVS and CDR2 is FNYEAQ. The ends lost 2 bases at V and 2 bases at J; junction bases unmatched: 11. Here the CDR3 DNA reads TGTGCCAGCAGCTTATCCTCTGACGGGACAGCTAACACCGGGGAGCTGTTTTTT. It encodes CASSLSSDGTANTGELFF.

This clonotype has a handful of counts. V and J are TRBV7-2 and TRBJ2-7, with D perhaps being TRBD1 or TRBD2 (5 bases each). CDR1 is SGHTA and CDR2 is FQGNSA in the germline V gene. This CDR3 contains 15 residues. Trimming cost V 0 bases and J 3 bases, with 12 bases left between them. CDR3 bases: TGTGCCAGCAGCTTAGCGGGGGAACTAGGCTACGAGCAGTACTTC. Translated, it gives CASSLAGELGYEQYF.

V gene TRBV7-4 combines with J gene TRBJ2-5; the D is unclear. The CDR3 covers 14 residues. The germline CDR1 and CDR2 sequences are SGHVT and SQSDAQ. The V end lost 1 base, the J end lost 5 bases, and 11 bases lay between the germline ends. This CDR3 is CASSLGAVGETQYF. The DNA for the CDR3 is TGTGCCAGCAGCTTAGGGGCGGTGGGGGAGACCCAGTACTTC.

The chain recombines TRBV7-9 with TRBJ1-1; 11 bases fit TRBD1. CDR1 is SEHNR, CDR2 FQNEAQ, per germline (reference sequence). V lost 6 bases and J lost 1; bases outside the gene matches: 10. The length of the CDR3 is 17 residues. CDR3 region: CASRSRDRGLENTEAFF. CDR3 in DNA: TGTGCCAGCAGAAGCCGGGACAGGGGGTTGGAGAACACTGAAGCTTTCTTT.

The chain employs TRBV27 and TRBJ1-2, with 9 bases lining up with TRBD1. Per the germline V gene, CDR1 is MNHEY and CDR2 is SMNVEV (reference sequence). This CDR3 comprises 15 residues. The trim removed 5 bases at V and 6 bases at J, leaving 10 bases unmatched. In nucleotides, the CDR3 is TGTGCCAGCAGTATAGCGGGGGGGACAGGGCATGGCTACACCTTC. Amino acid sequence: CASSIAGGTGHGYTF.

This clonotype showed up just a few times. The rearrangement links TRBV7-8 to TRBJ1-4; 7 positions agree with TRBD1. From germline, CDR1 is SGHVS and CDR2 FQNEAQ. The CDR3 extends over 15 amino acids. V was pared by 4 bases and J by 8 bases, with 10 bases of the junction left unmatched. Here the CDR3 DNA reads TGTGCCAGCAGCTCCCTACACAGGGGTCGGGAAAAACTGTTTTTT. It yields the protein CASSSLHRGREKLFF. The complete variable domain, with remaining parts taken from reference TRBV7-8 and TRBJ1-4, reads GAGVSQSPRYKVAKRGQDVALRCDPISGHVSLFWYQQALGQGPEFLTYFQNEAQLDKSGLPSDRFFAERPEGSVSTLKIQRTQQEDSAVYLCASSSLHRGREKLFFGSGTQLSVL.

This clonotype was seen more than once but under ten times. The rearrangement joins TRBV4-2 to TRBJ1-4, with a possible D match to TRBD1 (5 bases). V shed 1 base and J shed 5 bases, with 17 bases lying between them. This CDR3 has 17 amino acids. Germline V gives CDR1 LGHNA, CDR2 YNFKEQ. The CDR3 DNA is TGTGCCAGCAGCCAAGGACAGAGTATAAACCTCAATGAAAAACTGTTTTTT. Its protein product is CASSQGQSINLNEKLFF.

The chain employs TRBV10-3 and TRBJ1-4; D unclear. The germline CDR1 and CDR2 sequences are ENHRY and SYGVKD. This CDR3 has 13 residues. V was pared by 4 bases and J by 6 bases, with 9 bases between. CDR3 sequence: CAISAQADEKLFF. In nucleotides, the CDR3 is TGTGCCATCAGTGCCCAGGCGGATGAAAAACTGTTTTTT.

This chain links TRBV20-1 with TRBJ2-7; the match to TRBD2 covers 11 bases. CDR1 DFQATT and CDR2 SNEGSKA come from the germline V gene (reference sequence). This CDR3 region has 15 residues. V dropped 4 bases and J dropped 4; count of bases not matched to a gene: 9. The CDR3 spells CSATPIAGGAYEQYF. In DNA, the CDR3 is TGCAGTGCTACCCCTATAGCGGGGGGGGCGTACGAGCAGTACTTC.

The J gene is TRBJ1-1, the V gene TRBV19; D not resolved. Germline V gives CDR1 LNHDA, CDR2 SQIVND (reference sequence). This CDR3 has 15 amino acids. V was cut by 6 bases and J by 0 bases, with 14 bases left in between. For the CDR3, the DNA is TGTGCCAGTAGGTGGGCCCTCAATTTGAACACTGAAGCTTTCTTT. This encodes CASRWALNLNTEAFF.

This clonotype was found a few times. The chain combines TRBV27 with TRBJ2-1; 10 bases are shared with TRBD2. CDR1 and CDR2 from the germline V gene are MNHEY and SMNVEV (reference sequence). This CDR3 region has 14 residues. V lost 7 bases to trimming and J lost 8 bases; unmatched junction nucleotides: 8. In DNA, the CDR3 is TGTGCCAGCACCTGGAGCGGGGGGGCCGATGAGCAGTTCTTC. Its translation: CASTWSGGADEQFF.